One and the same sample provided the 28 T cell receptor beta chains below, sequenced in a study of T-cell reconstitution after alpha-beta-depleted transplantation in children. For TCRbeta, the library was prepared with unique molecular identifiers. TCRdb re-called the PCR reads through MiXCR, storing one row per CDR3 protein. Of approximately 1,000,000 distinct CDR3 sequences listed, about 26% were seen once; the top ten hold 28%. Source: PBMCs, mostly from graft donor cells, taken 360 days after TCRalphabeta/CD19-depleted stem cell transplant. The receptors derive from a boy less than two years old who had a stem cell transplant for SCID, so the T cells may come from the graft donor.

This clonotype was recorded at least ten times. The chain joins TRBV5-6 to TRBJ2-2; D perhaps matches TRBD2 (6 bases). The V gene lost 2 bases and the J gene lost 1 base, with 9 bases spanning the gap. CDR1 and CDR2 from the germline V gene are SGHDT and YYEEEE. This CDR3 spans 15 amino acids. This CDR3 is CASSFRRENTGELFF. For the CDR3, the DNA is TGTGCCAGCAGCTTTCGGCGGGAGAACACCGGGGAGCTGTTTTTT.

This chain links TRBV5-1 with TRBJ2-7; 7 bases are shared with TRBD1. V dropped 4 bases and J dropped 3; count of bases not matched to a gene: 4. Per the germline V gene, CDR1 is SGHRS and CDR2 is YFSETQ. This CDR3 region has 13 residues. In DNA form, the CDR3 reads TGCGCCAGCAGCACGGACAGGCACTACGAGCAGTACTTC. It encodes CASSTDRHYEQYF. The whole variable domain, filled in from reference TRBV5-1 and TRBJ2-7, reads KAGVTQTPRYLIKTRGQQVTLSCSPISGHRSVSWYQQTPGQGLQFLFEYFSETQRNKGNFPGRFSGRQFSNSRSEMNVSTLELGDSALYLCASSTDRHYEQYFGPGTRLTVT.

The chain carries TRBV12-3 or TRBV12-4 and TRBJ2-5, with D perhaps given as TRBD1 or TRBD2 (6 bases each). With 8 bases removed from V and 3 bases from J, the gap between germline ends came to 19 bases. The length of the CDR3 is 15 residues. CDR3 nucleotide sequence: TGTGCCAGCGTCCAAGCGTGGGGGGCGGAAGAGACCCAGTACTTC. This gives the protein CASVQAWGAEETQYF.

The chain employs TRBV5-4 and TRBJ2-3, with D uncertain. V shed 4 bases and J shed 3 bases, with 15 bases lying between them. The CDR3 has 15 amino acids. Germline CDR1 is SGHNT and CDR2 is YYREEE (reference sequence). The CDR3 here is CASSLRPVGTDTQYF. For the CDR3, the DNA is TGTGCCAGCAGCCTTCGGCCGGTGGGGACAGATACGCAGTATTTT.

The chain has TRBV5-6 and TRBJ2-7; 9 bases are a match to TRBD1. Germline trimming cut 4 bases from V and 3 bases from J; bases unmatched to any gene: 17. The germline CDR1 and CDR2 sequences are SGHDT and YYEEEE. The CDR3 loop spans 18 amino acids. CDR3 residues: CASSDFRDRVNQFYEQYF. The CDR3 DNA follows: TGTGCCAGCAGCGATTTCCGGGACAGGGTCAACCAATTCTACGAGCAGTACTTC.

The chain employs TRBV6-1 and TRBJ1-5; 10 bases match TRBD1. Germline V CDR1 and CDR2: MNHNS, SASEGT. Germline trimming cut 8 bases from V and 1 base from J; bases unmatched to any gene: 5. CDR3 length equals 15 residues. CDR3 bases: TGTGCCAGCCGACAGGGGGCTGGGAGCAATCAGCCCCAGCATTTT. Its translation: CASRQGAGSNQPQHF.

This clonotype was recorded a few times. V is TRBV21-1 and J is TRBJ1-1; no check of the table's D call, TRBD1, against the DNA was made. TRBV21-1 is listed as a pseudogene. This CDR3 contains 18 residues. The CDR3, as DNA: TGTGCCAGCAGCAAACGTCTGTCGACGGGACGGGGGGGGACTGAAGCTTTCTTT. It encodes CASSKRLSTGRGGTEAFF.

The rearrangement joins TRBV18 to TRBJ2-3, with D possibly being TRBD2 (6 bases). Germline V gene lookup returns CDR1 KGHSH and CDR2 LQKENI. The CDR3 is 15 amino acids. Trimming stripped 1 base from V and 3 bases from J, with 11 bases between. CDR3 protein: CASSPRFGGTDTQYF. In nucleotides, the CDR3 is TGTGCCAGCTCACCACGGTTCGGAGGGACAGATACGCAGTATTTT. Using reference TRBV18 and TRBJ2-3 for the parts outside the CDR3, the full variable domain is NAGVMQNPRHLVRRRGQEARLRCSPMKGHSHVYWYRQLPEEGLKFMVYLQKENIIDESGMPKERFSAEFPKEGPSILRIQQVVRGDSAAYFCASSPRFGGTDTQYFGPGTRLTVL.

The chain recombines TRBV13 with TRBJ2-1; D is perhaps TRBD2 (5 bases). This CDR3 contains 13 residues. Trimming stripped 5 bases from V and 5 bases from J, with 10 bases between. Germline loops: CDR1 PRHDT, CDR2 FYEKMQ (reference sequence). CDR3 loop: CASSPWEHNEQFF. DNA of the CDR3: TGTGCCAGCAGCCCTTGGGAGCACAATGAGCAGTTCTTC.

This clonotype was seen only once. The rearrangement uses TRBV4-1 and TRBJ1-5, with D possibly TRBD1 on 6 matching bases. Looked up from germline, CDR1 is MGHRA and CDR2 is YSYEKL. Between the trimmed V and J ends, which lost 1 base and 5 bases, there was a span of 9 bases. This CDR3 spans 14 amino acids. CDR3 sequence (DNA): TGCGCCAGCAGCCAAGTTCGACAGGATCAGCCCCAGCATTTT. Translation: CASSQVRQDQPQHF.

The chain is built from TRBV10-3 and TRBJ1-1; 8 bases are a match to TRBD1. Germline lookup yields CDR1 ENHRY and CDR2 SYGVKD. The CDR3 covers 14 residues. Trimming removed 7 bases from V and 5 bases from J; junction bases left unmatched: 9. This CDR3 reads CAITRGQGGTEAFF. The CDR3 bases are TGTGCCATCACCCGAGGACAGGGTGGGACTGAAGCTTTCTTT.

The chain links TRBV6-1 to TRBJ1-2; tentatively, D is TRBD1 (6 bases). Per germline, CDR1 MNHNS and CDR2 SASEGT. The CDR3 length is 16 residues. Trimming took off 5 bases at V and 6 bases at J, with 22 bases between the two ends. The CDR3 DNA is TGTGCCAGCAGTCAAGTTTGGGCAGGGGATAAGGATGGCTACACCTTC. Protein product: CASSQVWAGDKDGYTF.

This chain's CDR3 is CASSESGIGNTIYF. CDR3 DNA: TGTGCCAGCAGTGAATCAGGGATAGGAAACACCATATATTTT. This chain links TRBV25-1 with TRBJ1-3; D possibly corresponds to TRBD1 (5 bases). CDR3 length equals 14 residues. V gave up 1 base and J gave up 4 bases, with 8 bases separating them. Germline-derived CDR1 and CDR2 are MGHDK and SYGVNS. The complete variable domain, with remaining parts taken from reference TRBV25-1 and TRBJ1-3, reads EADIYQTPRYLVIGTGKKITLECSQTMGHDKMYWYQQDPGMELHLIHYSYGVNSTEKGDLSSESTVSRIRTEHFPLTLESARPSHTSQYLCASSESGIGNTIYFGEGSWLTVV.

In DNA form, the CDR3 reads TGTGCCACCAGCGGCCTACTAGCGCCCACAGATACGCAGTATTTT. Translation: CATSGLLAPTDTQYF. The chain uses TRBV15 and TRBJ2-3, with 7 bases aligning to TRBD2. The germline CDR1 and CDR2 sequences are LNHNV and YYDKDF (reference sequence). The CDR3 runs to 15 residues. J was trimmed by 2 bases and V by 5 bases; bases with no gene match: 7. Variable domain in full (rest from reference TRBV15 and TRBJ2-3): DAMVIQNPRYQVTQFGKPVTLSCSQTLNHNVMYWYQQKSSQAPKLLFHYYDKDFNNEADTPDNFQSRRPNTSFCFLDIRSPGLGDTAMYLCATSGLLAPTDTQYFGPGTRLTVL.

The chain is built from TRBV6-1 and TRBJ1-1; 7 bases map to TRBD1. J gave up 1 base and V 6 bases, and 14 bases lay outside the gene matches. Looked up from germline, CDR1 is MNHNS and CDR2 is SASEGT. The CDR3 is 17 residues long. DNA of the CDR3: TGTGCCAGCAGCTCTCAGACACGGACAGGTTCGAACACTGAAGCTTTCTTT. Translating it yields CASSSQTRTGSNTEAFF.

This rearrangement joins TRBV19 to TRBJ2-3; D assignment may be TRBD1 or TRBD2 (5 bases each). Trimming stripped 9 bases from V and 1 base from J, with 14 bases between. Germline loops: CDR1 LNHDA, CDR2 SQIVND (reference sequence). The CDR3 spans 14 residues. The CDR3, as DNA: TGTGCCAGCGCCTACGGGGCCCGCACAGATACGCAGTATTTT. This gives the protein CASAYGARTDTQYF. The variable domain in full, completed from reference TRBV19 and TRBJ2-3, reads DGGITQSPKYLFRKEGQNVTLSCEQNLNHDAMYWYRQDPGQGLRLIYYSQIVNDFQKGDIAEGYSVSREKKESFPLTVTSAQKNPTAFYLCASAYGARTDTQYFGPGTRLTVL.

This clonotype occurred a few times. This chain connects TRBV20-1 to TRBJ2-1; 11 positions agree with TRBD2. The V and J ends lost 5 bases and 0 bases, in that order; junction bases with no gene match: 3. This CDR3 region has 15 residues. CDR1 and CDR2 from the germline V gene are DFQATT and SNEGSKA (reference sequence). As DNA, the CDR3 is TGCAGTGCTCCTAGCGGGGGGAGCTCCTACAATGAGCAGTTCTTC. It translates to CSAPSGGSSYNEQFF.

The table lists this clonotype with a few counts. The chain carries TRBV7-2 and TRBJ2-5; TRBD1 matches 8 bases. With 7 bases clipped from V and 5 bases from J, the junction kept 12 bases outside the gene matches. CDR1 is SGHTA and CDR2 is FQGNSA in the germline V gene. The CDR3 has 15 residues. In DNA form, the CDR3 reads TGTGCCAGCACCCAAACCCGGGACAGGTTTGAGACCCAGTACTTC. Translating it yields CASTQTRDRFETQYF.

This clonotype was counted between two and nine times. This rearrangement joins TRBV6-2 or TRBV6-3 to TRBJ1-1; unclear D gene. This CDR3 contains 15 residues. CDR1 MNHEY and CDR2 SVGEGT come from the germline V gene. V was clipped by 4 bases and J by 5 bases, with 17 bases between them. The CDR3 DNA is TGTGCCAGCAGTTTTTATCTTGGGAGGAGGACTGAAGCTTTCTTT. Translating it yields CASSFYLGRRTEAFF.

This rearrangement joins TRBV12-3 or TRBV12-4 to TRBJ2-7; D might be TRBD1 (6 bases). The CDR3 contains 14 residues. V shed 2 bases and J shed 11 bases, with 19 bases lying between them. The CDR3 nucleotides are TGTGCCAGCAGTTTACAAGGGGGAAAGAGTGGAGAGTACTTC. Translation gives CASSLQGGKSGEYF.

This clonotype was counted only a few times. The rearrangement joins TRBV12-3 or TRBV12-4 to TRBJ2-3; D remains unclear. This CDR3 is built from 15 residues. V lost 4 bases and J lost 1, with 12 bases in between. The DNA of the CDR3 is TGTGCCAGCAGTTCCTATCATGGGGGCACAGATACGCAGTATTTT. This gives the protein CASSSYHGGTDTQYF.

V is TRBV5-1 and J is TRBJ1-1, with TRBD1 matching over 7 bases. V was clipped by 1 base and J by 4 bases; unmatched bases: 7. CDR1 is SGHRS and CDR2 is YFSETQ in the germline V gene. CDR3 length: 15 residues. The CDR3 spells CASSLTGQGVTEAFF. The DNA for the CDR3 is TGCGCCAGCAGCTTGACTGGGCAGGGGGTCACTGAAGCTTTCTTT.

This chain connects TRBV12-3 or TRBV12-4 to TRBJ1-5, with 10 positions matching TRBD1. The ends lost 5 bases at V and 6 bases at J; junction bases unmatched: 7. The CDR3 sequence is 15 residues long. For the CDR3, the DNA is TGTGCCAGCAGTCCCCGGACAGGGGGTGGTCAGCCCCAGCATTTT. Protein: CASSPRTGGGQPQHF.

V usage is TRBV5-1 and J usage is TRBJ2-7, with D tentatively TRBD1 (5 bases). Germline assignment: CDR1 SGHRS and CDR2 YFSETQ. The CDR3 contains 15 residues. Trimming removed 4 bases from V and 3 bases from J, with 17 bases in between. In nucleotides, the CDR3 is TGCGCCAGCAGCCCGAAGGAACAGGCTATCTACGAGCAGTACTTC. Translated: CASSPKEQAIYEQYF.

This clonotype was seen a handful of times. The chain has TRBV4-1 and TRBJ1-1, with 7 bases matching TRBD1. This CDR3 has 17 residues. The germline gives CDR1 MGHRA, CDR2 YSYEKL. V lost 4 bases and J lost 2; bases outside the gene matches: 13. The CDR3 here is CASSPRQLGQFNTEAFF. In nucleotides, the CDR3 is TGCGCCAGCAGCCCGCGACAACTGGGACAGTTTAACACTGAAGCTTTCTTT.

This clonotype was found once. V gene TRBV20-1 combines with J gene TRBJ2-2, with TRBD2 as a possible D gene (5 bases). Germline V gene data show CDR1 as DFQATT and CDR2 as SNEGSKA (reference sequence). The CDR3 is 17 amino acids. Trimming removed 1 base from V and 1 base from J, with 16 bases in between. CDR3 DNA sequence: TGCAGTGCTAGAGTGCCCTGGAGGACCGTGAACACCGGGGAGCTGTTTTTT. Translating it yields CSARVPWRTVNTGELFF.

J is TRBJ2-5 and V is TRBV7-7, with 7 nucleotides matching TRBD1. J lost 5 bases, V lost 5 bases, and 11 bases had no gene match. Germline assignment: CDR1 SSHAT and CDR2 FNYEAQ (reference sequence). This CDR3 contains 15 residues. The CDR3 is CASSALLGGWETQYF. The CDR3 DNA sequence: TGTGCCAGCAGCGCATTACTAGGGGGCTGGGAGACCCAGTACTTC.

This chain uses TRBV7-2 with TRBJ1-2; D is uncertain. Per germline, CDR1 SGHTA and CDR2 FQGNSA. The V and J ends lost 5 bases and 5 bases respectively, with 9 bases between them. This CDR3 has 12 amino acids. The CDR3 reads CASSLRTYGYTF. In DNA form, the CDR3 reads TGTGCCAGCAGCCTCAGAACTTATGGCTACACCTTC.